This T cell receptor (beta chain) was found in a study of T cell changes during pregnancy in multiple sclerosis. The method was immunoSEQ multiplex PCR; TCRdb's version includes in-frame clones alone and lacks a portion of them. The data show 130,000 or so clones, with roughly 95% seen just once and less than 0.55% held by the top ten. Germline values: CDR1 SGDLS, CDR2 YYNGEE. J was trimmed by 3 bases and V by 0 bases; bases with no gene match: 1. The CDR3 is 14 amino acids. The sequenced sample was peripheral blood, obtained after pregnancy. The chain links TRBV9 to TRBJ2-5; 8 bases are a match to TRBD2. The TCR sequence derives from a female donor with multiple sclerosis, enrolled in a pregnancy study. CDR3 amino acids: CASSVGTSKETQYF. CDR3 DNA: TGTGCCAGCAGCGTAGGGACTAGCAAAGAGACCCAGTACTTC.